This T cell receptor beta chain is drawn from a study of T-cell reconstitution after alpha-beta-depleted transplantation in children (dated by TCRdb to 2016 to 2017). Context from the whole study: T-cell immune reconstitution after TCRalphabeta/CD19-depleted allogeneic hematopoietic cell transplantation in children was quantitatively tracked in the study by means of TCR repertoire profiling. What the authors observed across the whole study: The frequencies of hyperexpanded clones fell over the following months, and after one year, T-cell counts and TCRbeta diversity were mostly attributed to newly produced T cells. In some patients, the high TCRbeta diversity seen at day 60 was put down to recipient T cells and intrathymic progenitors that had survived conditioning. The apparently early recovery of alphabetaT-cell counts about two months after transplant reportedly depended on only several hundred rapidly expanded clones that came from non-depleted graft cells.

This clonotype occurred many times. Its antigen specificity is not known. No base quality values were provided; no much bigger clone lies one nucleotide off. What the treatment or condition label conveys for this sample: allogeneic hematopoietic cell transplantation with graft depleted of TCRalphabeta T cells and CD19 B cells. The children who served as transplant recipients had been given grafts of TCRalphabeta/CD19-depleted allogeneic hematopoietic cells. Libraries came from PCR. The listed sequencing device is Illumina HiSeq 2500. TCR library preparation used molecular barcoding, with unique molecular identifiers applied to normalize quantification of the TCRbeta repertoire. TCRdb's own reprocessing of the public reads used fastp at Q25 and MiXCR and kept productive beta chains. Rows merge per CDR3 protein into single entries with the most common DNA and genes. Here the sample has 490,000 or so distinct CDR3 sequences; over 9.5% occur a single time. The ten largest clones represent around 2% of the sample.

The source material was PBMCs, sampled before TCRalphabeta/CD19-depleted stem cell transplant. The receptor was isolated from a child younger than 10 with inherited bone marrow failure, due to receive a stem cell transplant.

The CDR3 corresponds to CASSHGLLDEQFF. The nucleotide sequence reads TGCGCCAGCAGCCACGGCTTGTTGGATGAGCAGTTCTTC. This sequence uses TRBV4-3 and TRBJ2-1, with the D gene too uncertain to name. The germline V gene yields LGHNA for CDR1 and YSLEER for CDR2. The CDR3 covers 13 residues, taking in both the cysteine and the phenylalanine. Solely the CDR3 DNA is kept, with 39 bases framed from the first base. The V end loses 3 bases and the J end loses 8 bases, and a stretch of 11 bases separates them.